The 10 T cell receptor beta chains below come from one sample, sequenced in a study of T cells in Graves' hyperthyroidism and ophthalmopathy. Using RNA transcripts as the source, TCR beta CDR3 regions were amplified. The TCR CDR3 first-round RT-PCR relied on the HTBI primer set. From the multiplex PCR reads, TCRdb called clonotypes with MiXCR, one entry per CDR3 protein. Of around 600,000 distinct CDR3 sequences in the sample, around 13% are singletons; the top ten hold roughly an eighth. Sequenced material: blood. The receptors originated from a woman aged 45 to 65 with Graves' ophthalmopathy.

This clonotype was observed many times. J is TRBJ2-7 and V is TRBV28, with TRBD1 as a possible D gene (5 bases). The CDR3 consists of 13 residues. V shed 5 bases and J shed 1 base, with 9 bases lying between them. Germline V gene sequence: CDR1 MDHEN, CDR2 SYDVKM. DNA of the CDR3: TGTGCCAGCAGTCCAGGGCCTTCCTACGAGCAGTACTTC. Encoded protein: CASSPGPSYEQYF.

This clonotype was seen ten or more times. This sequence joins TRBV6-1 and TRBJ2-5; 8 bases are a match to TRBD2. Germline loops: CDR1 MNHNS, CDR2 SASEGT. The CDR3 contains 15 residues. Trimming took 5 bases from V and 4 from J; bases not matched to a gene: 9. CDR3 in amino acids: CASSMTGGPGETQYF. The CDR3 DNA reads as TGTGCCAGCAGTATGACGGGAGGGCCTGGAGAGACCCAGTACTTC.

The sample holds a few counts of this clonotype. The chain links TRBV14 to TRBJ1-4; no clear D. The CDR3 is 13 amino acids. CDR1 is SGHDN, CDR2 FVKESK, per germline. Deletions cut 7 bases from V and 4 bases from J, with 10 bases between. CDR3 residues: CASTAANNEKLFF. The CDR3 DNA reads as TGTGCCAGCACGGCAGCAAATAATGAAAAACTGTTTTTT.

CDR3 DNA sequence: TGCAGTGCTAGAGAGGAGGGCTACGAGCAGTACTTC. Amino acid sequence: CSAREEGYEQYF. The gene calls are TRBV20-1 and TRBJ2-7, with D possibly matching TRBD2 (6 bases). Germline V gene data show CDR1 as DFQATT and CDR2 as SNEGSKA (reference sequence). This CDR3 spans 12 amino acids. Trimming removed 0 bases at V and 3 bases at J, with 6 bases between.

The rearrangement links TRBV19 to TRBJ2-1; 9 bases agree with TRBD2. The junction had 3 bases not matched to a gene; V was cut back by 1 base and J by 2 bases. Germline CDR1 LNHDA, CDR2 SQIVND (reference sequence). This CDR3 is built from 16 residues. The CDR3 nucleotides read TGTGCCAGTAGTATAGTAGGACTAGCGACCTACAATGAGCAGTTCTTC. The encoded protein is CASSIVGLATYNEQFF.

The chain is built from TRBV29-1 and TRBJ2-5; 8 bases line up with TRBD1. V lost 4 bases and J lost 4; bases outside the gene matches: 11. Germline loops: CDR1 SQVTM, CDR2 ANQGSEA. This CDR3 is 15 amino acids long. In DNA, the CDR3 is TGCAGCGTTGGAGGACAGGGTGAAGGAGGAGAGACCCAGTACTTC. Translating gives CSVGGQGEGGETQYF. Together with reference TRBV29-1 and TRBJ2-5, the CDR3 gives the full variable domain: SAVISQKPSRDICQRGTSLTIQCQVDSQVTMMFWYRQQPGQSLTLIATANQGSEATYESGFVIDKFPISRPNLTFSTLTVSNMSPEDSSIYLCSVGGQGEGGETQYFGPGTRLLVL.

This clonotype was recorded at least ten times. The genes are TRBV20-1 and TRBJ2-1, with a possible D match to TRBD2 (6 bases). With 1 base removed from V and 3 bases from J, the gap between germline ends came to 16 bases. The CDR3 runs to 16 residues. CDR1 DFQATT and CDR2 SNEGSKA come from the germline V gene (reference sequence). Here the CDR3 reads CSARGLGTQNYNEQFF. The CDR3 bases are TGCAGTGCTAGAGGATTGGGGACTCAAAACTACAATGAGCAGTTCTTC.

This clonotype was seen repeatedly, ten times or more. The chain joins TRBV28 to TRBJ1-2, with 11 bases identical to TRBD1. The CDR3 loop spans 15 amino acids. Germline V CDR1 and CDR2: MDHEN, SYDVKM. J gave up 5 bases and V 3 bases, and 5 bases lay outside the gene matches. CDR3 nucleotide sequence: TGTGCCAGCAGTTTTGGCGGACAGGGGGCATATGGCTACACCTTC. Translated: CASSFGGQGAYGYTF.

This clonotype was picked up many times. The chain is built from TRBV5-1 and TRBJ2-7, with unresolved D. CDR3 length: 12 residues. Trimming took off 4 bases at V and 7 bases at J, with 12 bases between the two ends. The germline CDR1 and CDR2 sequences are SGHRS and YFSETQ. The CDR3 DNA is TGCGCCAGCAGCGTAGGACCTCGTGAGCAGTACTTC. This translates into CASSVGPREQYF.

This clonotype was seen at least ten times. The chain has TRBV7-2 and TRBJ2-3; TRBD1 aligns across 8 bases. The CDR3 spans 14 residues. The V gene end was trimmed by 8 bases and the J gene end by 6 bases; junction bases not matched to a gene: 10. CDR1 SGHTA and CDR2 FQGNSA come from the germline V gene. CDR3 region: CASRRQGIMDTQYF. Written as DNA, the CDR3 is TGTGCCAGCCGACGACAGGGGATTATGGATACGCAGTATTTT.